These 2 T cell receptor beta chains originate from one sample sequenced in a study of radiation and T cells in renal cell carcinoma. TCRdb keeps only in-frame clones here, not all; method: immunoSEQ multiplex PCR. In the table there are 100,000 to 150,000 clones, about four fifths of which are singletons. The sample's time point: blood 2 weeks post-SBRT. Treatment reported: 15 Gy SBRT to primary tumor, nephrectomy 4 weeks later. The input for sequencing was blood, taken from a patient whose treatment included radiotherapy and nephrectomy. These receptors all stem from a man aged 45-65 years with renal cell carcinoma.

The rearrangement uses TRBV10-3 and TRBJ2-1, with D tentatively TRBD2 (5 bases). This CDR3 region has 13 residues. V was cut by 6 bases and J by 5 bases, with 11 bases left in between. The germline gives CDR1 ENHRY, CDR2 SYGVKD. CDR3 loop: CAISGAGDNEQFF. The CDR3, as DNA: TGTGCCATCAGCGGAGCCGGGGACAATGAGCAGTTCTTC.

This clone appeared once. The chain has TRBV6-6 and TRBJ1-2; the D is unclear. Germline V lookup: CDR1 MNHNY, CDR2 SVGAGI (reference sequence). Trimming cost V 6 bases and J 7 bases, with 24 bases left between them. The CDR3 extends over 16 amino acids. This CDR3 is CASRLPGPTSAAGYTF. The DNA of the CDR3 is TGTGCCAGCAGGTTACCCGGACCCACCTCTGCCGCTGGCTACACCTTC.